The present T cell receptor (beta chain) was sequenced within a study of shared clonotypes between healthy human individuals (dated by TCRdb to the early 2020s). Context from the whole study: The cohort comprised two women and a few men aged 18 to 49 years. The study deeply sequenced blood TCR repertoires of five healthy adults to estimate repertoire size and the extent of clonotype sharing between individuals. Libraries were prepared and TCR repertoires were sequenced by different laboratories using diverse techniques, in order to increase sequencing depth and limit assay-specific biases. Each donor's leukapheresis produced roughly between roughly 0.85 and 9.5 billion PBMCs. On the study overall, not on this receptor specifically: Pairwise subsampling led to the expectation that sequencing depth would affect the degree of clonotype sharing among donors. Sampling was limited to blood, and TCR repertoires in tissue likely differ from TCR repertoires in blood. Because the study included only a small number of donors, the genetic and exposure-history diversity represented was limited.

A single count supports this clone. Its antigen is not yet known. Base quality data are lacking; no much larger clone is found one base away. The germline V gene supplies CDR1 MGHRA and CDR2 YSYEKL. There are 15 amino acids in the CDR3, from cysteine to phenylalanine inclusive. The only DNA kept is the CDR3, 45 bases in frame from the first base. V and J are truncated by 1 base and 6 bases respectively, leaving an intervening sequence of 13 bases. TCR CDR3 regions were amplified from genomic DNA by multiplex PCR using the deep immunoSEQ assay. Genomic DNA extracted from each cell subset was distributed evenly over all wells of several immunoSEQ 96-well plates, and each plate served as one replicate. For unsorted PBMC, around 300 ng of genomic DNA, equivalent to around 30,000 T cell genomes, went into each replicate PCR. Unsorted PBMC genomic DNA was sequenced across ten immunoSEQ deep assay plates. Purified libraries were measured with a Qubit 3.0 fluorometer, size-checked on a Bioanalyzer 2100, and measured again with the KAPA Library Quantification kit. Each immunoSEQ 96-well plate was sequenced on its own single-read 150-cycle Illumina NextSeq 550 flow cell. Per the original workflow: Because the immunoSEQ output included only junctional sequences and no quality scores, the filtering could not be the same as the filtering used for full-length reads. Sequences were annotated with PyIR, a Python wrapper for IgBLAST v1.9, using IMGT germline references to assign V/J genes and CDR3. Any read was removed if the V/J assignment was weak (E-value above 1e-6), the CDR3 was missing, or the read contained stop codons, out-of-frame junctions, or ambiguous translated residues. A V3J clonotype was defined by an identical inferred V gene, J gene, and CDR3 amino acid sequence. To compute the percentage overlap between repertoires, the number of shared unique clonotypes was divided by the size of the smaller repertoire. Three approaches were used to assess repertoire richness: RTK rarefaction, the Chao1 estimator, and Recon v2.1 estimates of unobserved clonotypes. The immuneACCESS repertoire file appears here via TCRdb, limited to in-frame rearrangements. These files lack a portion of the clones; in checked studies, under half of the deficit traces to unresolved V genes, and the cause of the others is not known. The DNA gave D and trimming, while V, J and clone size come from that table. The sample table shows roughly 500,000 clones, and 60% to 80% are seen once. Together, the top ten hold about 12% of the sample.

The donors were healthy, HIV-negative adults with no recently reported acute infections or vaccinations. Every donor was a Caucasian adult residing in Nashville, Tennessee, USA. In the unsorted samples, 90 million or so PBMCs were counted, and genomic DNA was extracted using the QIAamp DNA Blood Mini kit. Blood was collected by leukapheresis, and PBMCs were isolated by Ficoll-Histopaque density gradient centrifugation and then cryopreserved in liquid nitrogen vapor phase. The sequencing input was PBMCs. The TCR originated in a woman aged 40 to 50 in good health. Some clones in this sample may be carry-over from other donors' samples. The chain is assembled from TRBV4-1 and TRBJ2-1; possibly the D gene is TRBD1, per 6 matching bases. The CDR3 region reads CASSQGKGVGNEQFF. Read as DNA, the sequence is TGCGCCAGCAGCCAAGGGAAGGGGGTAGGCAATGAGCAGTTCTTC.